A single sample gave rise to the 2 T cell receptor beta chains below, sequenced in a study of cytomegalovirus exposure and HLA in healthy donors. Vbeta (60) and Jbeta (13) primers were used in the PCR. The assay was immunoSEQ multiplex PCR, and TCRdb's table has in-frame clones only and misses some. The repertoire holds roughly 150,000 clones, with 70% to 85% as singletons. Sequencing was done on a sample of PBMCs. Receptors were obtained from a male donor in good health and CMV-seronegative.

The CDR3 nucleotides read TGTGCCAGCAGCCAAGATGGGGACCCTAGCGGAAGCAATGAGCAGTTCTTC. Translation gives CASSQDGDPSGSNEQFF. The rearrangement links TRBV4-2 to TRBJ2-1, with 7 positions matching TRBD2. The germline V gene has CDR1 LGHNA and CDR2 YNFKEQ. The CDR3 contains 17 residues. The V and J ends lost 0 bases and 6 bases, in that order; junction bases with no gene match: 11.

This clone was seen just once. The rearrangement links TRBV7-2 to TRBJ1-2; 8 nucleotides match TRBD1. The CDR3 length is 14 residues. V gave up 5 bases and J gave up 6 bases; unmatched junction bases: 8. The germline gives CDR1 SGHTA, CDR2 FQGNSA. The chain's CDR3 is CASSGGQGGDGYTF. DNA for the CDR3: TGTGCCAGCAGCGGCGGACAGGGAGGCGATGGCTACACCTTC. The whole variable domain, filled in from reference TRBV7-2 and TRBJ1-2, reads GAGVSQSPSNKVTEKGKDVELRCDPISGHTALYWYRQSLGQGLEFLIYFQGNSAPDKSGLPSDRFSAERTGGSVSTLTIQRTQQEDSAVYLCASSGGQGGDGYTFGSGTRLTVV.